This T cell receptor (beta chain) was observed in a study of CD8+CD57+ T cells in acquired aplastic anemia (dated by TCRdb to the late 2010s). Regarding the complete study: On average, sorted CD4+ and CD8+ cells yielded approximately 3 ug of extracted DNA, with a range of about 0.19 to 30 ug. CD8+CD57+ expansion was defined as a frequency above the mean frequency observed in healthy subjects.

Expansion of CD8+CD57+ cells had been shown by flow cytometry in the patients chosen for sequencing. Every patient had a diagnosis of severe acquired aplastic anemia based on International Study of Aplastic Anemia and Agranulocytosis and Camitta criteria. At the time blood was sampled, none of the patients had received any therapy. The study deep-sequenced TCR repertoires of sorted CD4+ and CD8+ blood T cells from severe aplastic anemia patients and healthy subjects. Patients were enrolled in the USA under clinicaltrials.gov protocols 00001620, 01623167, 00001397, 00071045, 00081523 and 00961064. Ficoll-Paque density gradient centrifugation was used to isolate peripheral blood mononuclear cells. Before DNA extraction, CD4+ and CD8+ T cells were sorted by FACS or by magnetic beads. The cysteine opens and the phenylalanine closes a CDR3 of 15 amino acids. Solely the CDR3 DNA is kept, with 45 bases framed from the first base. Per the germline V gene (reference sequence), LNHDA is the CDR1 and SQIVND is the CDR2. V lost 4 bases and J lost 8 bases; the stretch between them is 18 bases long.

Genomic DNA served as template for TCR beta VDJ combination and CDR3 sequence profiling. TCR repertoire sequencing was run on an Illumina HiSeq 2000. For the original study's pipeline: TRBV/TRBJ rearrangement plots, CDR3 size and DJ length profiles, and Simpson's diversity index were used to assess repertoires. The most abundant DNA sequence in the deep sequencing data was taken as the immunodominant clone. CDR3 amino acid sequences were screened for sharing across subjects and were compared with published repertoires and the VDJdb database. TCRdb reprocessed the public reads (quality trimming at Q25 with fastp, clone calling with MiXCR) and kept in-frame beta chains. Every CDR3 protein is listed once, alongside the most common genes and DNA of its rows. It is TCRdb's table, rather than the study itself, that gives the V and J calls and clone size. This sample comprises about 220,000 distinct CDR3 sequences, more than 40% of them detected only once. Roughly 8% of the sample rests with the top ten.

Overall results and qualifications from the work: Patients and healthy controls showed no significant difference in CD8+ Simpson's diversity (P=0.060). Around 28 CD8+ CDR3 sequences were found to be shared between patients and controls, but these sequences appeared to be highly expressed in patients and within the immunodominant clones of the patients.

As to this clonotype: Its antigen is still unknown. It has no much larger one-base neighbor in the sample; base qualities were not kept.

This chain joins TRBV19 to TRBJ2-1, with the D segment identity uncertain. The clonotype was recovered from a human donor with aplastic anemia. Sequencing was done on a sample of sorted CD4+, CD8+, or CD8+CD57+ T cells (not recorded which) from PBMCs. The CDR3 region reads CASSTPGPETDEQFF. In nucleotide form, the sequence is TGTGCCAGTAGTACCCCAGGACCAGAAACAGATGAGCAGTTCTTC.